Listed below are T cell receptor beta chains from one sample, sequenced in a study of relationships among human T cell subsets. TCRdb re-called the multiplex PCR reads through MiXCR, storing one row per CDR3 protein. The sample lists about 4,000 distinct CDR3 sequences; just over 50% were seen once. The sample taken for sequencing was CD4+ Th2 cells sorted from blood. These receptors were collected from a man in his forties in good health. Both conserved end residues are part of each CDR3. The order of the fields is J gene, clone size, V gene, D gene, CDR3 DNA, CDR3 protein. The D gene is left open where the match is weak. Clone sizes are given selectively: once, few, many, or a class where the clone is expanded.

J gene: TRBJ2-1; clone size: few; V gene: TRBV14; D gene: TRBD2; CDR3 DNA: TGTGCCAGCAGCCGGCCGGGACTAGCGGGGGTCGGGAATGAGCAGTTCTTC; CDR3 protein: CASSRPGLAGVGNEQFF
J gene: TRBJ1-1; clone size: few; V gene: TRBV20-1; D gene: .; CDR3 DNA: TGCAGTGCCCCAGGGGAGACACTCATGAACACTGAAGCTTTCTTT; CDR3 protein: CSAPGETLMNTEAFF
J gene: TRBJ2-5; clone size: few; V gene: TRBV12-3/TRBV12-4; D gene: TRBD1; CDR3 DNA: TGTGCCAGCAGTTCCCTCCGACAGGGAAAGACCCAGTACTTC; CDR3 protein: CASSSLRQGKTQYF
J gene: TRBJ2-5; clone size: few; V gene: TRBV29-1; D gene: .; CDR3 DNA: TGCAGCGTTCAAGCGACGCAAGAGACCCAGTACTTC; CDR3 protein: CSVQATQETQYF
J gene: TRBJ1-5; clone size: .; V gene: TRBV19; D gene: .; CDR3 DNA: TGTGCCAGTACAGGCAGTCCCTCCCGGGATGGCAATCAGCCCCAGCATTTT; CDR3 protein: CASTGSPSRDGNQPQHF
J gene: TRBJ2-1; clone size: few; V gene: TRBV20-1; D gene: .; CDR3 DNA: TGCAGTGCTAGAAGGCGGGTACTCGACAATGAGCAGTTCTTC; CDR3 protein: CSARRRVLDNEQFF
J gene: TRBJ2-5; clone size: .; V gene: TRBV5-6; D gene: .; CDR3 DNA: TGTGCCAGCAGCTCTGCAGGAACAGAGACCCAGTACTTC; CDR3 protein: CASSSAGTETQYF
J gene: TRBJ1-1; clone size: .; V gene: TRBV6-4; D gene: .; CDR3 DNA: TGTGCCAGCAGTGAGGGGTGGGGAGGTACTGAAGCTTTCTTT; CDR3 protein: CASSEGWGGTEAFF
J gene: TRBJ2-5; clone size: .; V gene: TRBV7-9; D gene: TRBD2; CDR3 DNA: TGTGCCAGCAGCTCTTCTAGCGGGGGGCCCACTTCCCAGTACTTC; CDR3 protein: CASSSSSGGPTSQYF
J gene: TRBJ2-5; clone size: .; V gene: TRBV10-3; D gene: TRBD1; CDR3 DNA: TGTGCCATCAGTGAGGGCAGGGGGCAGGAGACCCAGTACTTC; CDR3 protein: CAISEGRGQETQYF
J gene: TRBJ1-1; clone size: .; V gene: TRBV20-1; D gene: TRBD1; CDR3 DNA: TGCAGTGCGTGGGACAGGACTGAAGCTTTCTTT; CDR3 protein: CSAWDRTEAFF
J gene: TRBJ2-5; clone size: .; V gene: TRBV27; D gene: .; CDR3 DNA: TGTGCCAGCAGTTCCCTCCAGACAGAAGAGACCCAGTACTTC; CDR3 protein: CASSSLQTEETQYF
J gene: TRBJ2-3; clone size: .; V gene: TRBV7-9; D gene: TRBD1; CDR3 DNA: TGTGCCAGCAGCTCCCGGGACAGGGGTACAGATACGCAGTATTTT; CDR3 protein: CASSSRDRGTDTQYF
J gene: TRBJ2-1; clone size: few; V gene: TRBV20-1; D gene: TRBD2; CDR3 DNA: TGCAGTGCTAGGGCCAGGACTAGCAAAAACCACAATGAGCAGTTCTTC; CDR3 protein: CSARARTSKNHNEQFF
J gene: TRBJ2-3; clone size: once; V gene: TRBV7-2; D gene: .; CDR3 DNA: TGTGCCAGCAGCGTACTACCAAGAGATACGCAGTATTTT; CDR3 protein: CASSVLPRDTQYF
J gene: TRBJ1-2; clone size: .; V gene: TRBV12-3/TRBV12-4; D gene: TRBD1; CDR3 DNA: TGTGCCAGCAGTTCCGGGACAGGGATGAAGCATGGCTACACCTTC; CDR3 protein: CASSSGTGMKHGYTF
J gene: TRBJ2-3; clone size: once; V gene: TRBV10-1; D gene: .; CDR3 DNA: TGCGCCAGCAGTATAACAGGTAGCACAGATACGCAGTATTTT; CDR3 protein: CASSITGSTDTQYF
J gene: TRBJ2-7; clone size: .; V gene: TRBV27; D gene: TRBD2; CDR3 DNA: TGTGCCAGCAGTCCCCTAGCGGGGGACTCCTACGAGCAGTACTTC; CDR3 protein: CASSPLAGDSYEQYF
J gene: TRBJ2-1; clone size: .; V gene: TRBV20-1; D gene: TRBD2; CDR3 DNA: TGCAGTGCAAGGAGGAGGCGGGGGGCAGCAGATGAGCAGTTCTTC; CDR3 protein: CSARRRRGAADEQFF
J gene: TRBJ2-7; clone size: .; V gene: TRBV2; D gene: TRBD1; CDR3 DNA: TGTGCCAGCAGTGTCCGGGACAGGGGTTACGAGCAGTACTTC; CDR3 protein: CASSVRDRGYEQYF
J gene: TRBJ2-5; clone size: few; V gene: TRBV10-3; D gene: TRBD1; CDR3 DNA: TGTGCCATCAGTGGACAGGGGGCGTTGGAAGAGACCCAGTACTTC; CDR3 protein: CAISGQGALEETQYF
J gene: TRBJ2-1; clone size: few; V gene: TRBV29-1; D gene: TRBD2; CDR3 DNA: TGCAGCGTTGAACGAGCGGGACAGCAGTTCTTC; CDR3 protein: CSVERAGQQFF
J gene: TRBJ2-4; clone size: .; V gene: TRBV10-3; D gene: .; CDR3 DNA: TGTGCCGTGGGGGACTGGGGAAACATTCAGTACTTC; CDR3 protein: CAVGDWGNIQYF
J gene: TRBJ2-7; clone size: .; V gene: TRBV6-5; D gene: .; CDR3 DNA: TGTGCCAGCAGGAATTACCGGGACCACCGGAACGAGCAGTACTTC; CDR3 protein: CASRNYRDHRNEQYF
J gene: TRBJ2-7; clone size: .; V gene: TRBV10-3; D gene: TRBD2; CDR3 DNA: TGTGCCATCAGTGGGCTAGCGGGCACCCCGCATTTCTACTTC; CDR3 protein: CAISGLAGTPHFYF
J gene: TRBJ1-3; clone size: .; V gene: TRBV5-1; D gene: .; CDR3 DNA: TGCGCCAGCAGCTTCGGGAGCAGCTCTGGAAACACCATATATTTT; CDR3 protein: CASSFGSSSGNTIYF
J gene: TRBJ2-6; clone size: .; V gene: TRBV14; D gene: .; CDR3 DNA: TGTGCCAGCAGCCAAGCGGTTTTCTCTGGGGCCAACGTCCTGACTTTC; CDR3 protein: CASSQAVFSGANVLTF
J gene: TRBJ2-1; clone size: few; V gene: TRBV14; D gene: TRBD2; CDR3 DNA: TGTGCCAGCAGCCGACCTAGCGGAATACACAATGAGCAGTTCTTC; CDR3 protein: CASSRPSGIHNEQFF
J gene: TRBJ2-3; clone size: .; V gene: TRBV7-9; D gene: .; CDR3 DNA: TGTGCCAGCAGTCCGCCGGGACACCGCACAGATACGCAGTATTTT; CDR3 protein: CASSPPGHRTDTQYF
J gene: TRBJ2-7; clone size: few; V gene: TRBV4-1; D gene: TRBD1; CDR3 DNA: TGCGCCAGCAGCTCCCGCCACAGGGGTGTCTACGAGCAGTACTTC; CDR3 protein: CASSSRHRGVYEQYF
J gene: TRBJ2-6; clone size: .; V gene: TRBV11-2; D gene: .; CDR3 DNA: TGTGCCAGCAGCTTAGGGGCCGGGGTCCGGGCCAACGTCCTGACTTTC; CDR3 protein: CASSLGAGVRANVLTF
J gene: TRBJ1-2; clone size: .; V gene: TRBV27; D gene: .; CDR3 DNA: TGTGCCAGCAGCCGACGGGACGCTAGGAGCTATGGCTACACCTTC; CDR3 protein: CASSRRDARSYGYTF
J gene: TRBJ2-1; clone size: .; V gene: TRBV28; D gene: TRBD2; CDR3 DNA: TGTGCCAGCAGGGCCGGGGGAGCGGGAGCCAATGAGCAGTTCTTC; CDR3 protein: CASRAGGAGANEQFF
J gene: TRBJ1-4; clone size: .; V gene: TRBV28; D gene: TRBD1; CDR3 DNA: TGTGCCAGCAGCCGGGACAGGGGGCCCACTAATGAAAAACTGTTTTTT; CDR3 protein: CASSRDRGPTNEKLFF
J gene: TRBJ1-1; clone size: .; V gene: TRBV29-1; D gene: .; CDR3 DNA: TGCAGCCTCTTTGTAAACACTGAAGCTTTCTTT; CDR3 protein: CSLFVNTEAFF
J gene: TRBJ2-3; clone size: few; V gene: TRBV11-1; D gene: TRBD2; CDR3 DNA: TGTGCCAGCAGCCCGAGCGGGGGGGACACAGATACGCAGTATTTT; CDR3 protein: CASSPSGGDTDTQYF